Following are 32 T cell receptor beta chains from one sample sequenced in a study of shared clonotypes between healthy human individuals. TCRdb's copy holds only in-frame clones and misses some; the assay was immunoSEQ multiplex PCR. The profile shows 2 million to 3 million clones, 93% of them singletons. The sample taken for sequencing was naive CD4+ T cells from PBMCs. The subset is: CD45RA+ positively selected. The source of these receptors is a man in his late teens or twenties in good health. Some clones in this sample may be carry-over from other donors' samples.

This clone is a singleton in its sample. The chain links TRBV29-1 to TRBJ2-1, with 14 bases that match TRBD2. This CDR3 spans 13 amino acids. Germline assignment: CDR1 SQVTM and CDR2 ANQGSEA. With V trimmed by 6 bases and J by 7 bases, 2 bases remained unmatched. The CDR3 region is CSVGLAGVNEQFF. The CDR3 DNA sequence: TGCAGCGTGGGACTAGCGGGAGTAAATGAGCAGTTCTTC.

The chain is built from TRBV6-6 and TRBJ2-7; TRBD2 matches 8 bases. Germline V gene lookup returns CDR1 MNHNY and CDR2 SVGAGI (reference sequence). The CDR3 totals 15 residues. With V trimmed by 2 bases and J by 1 base, 4 bases remained unmatched. The CDR3 DNA follows: TGTGCCAGCAGTTACACGGGAGGGCCATCCTACGAGCAGTACTTC. Its translation is CASSYTGGPSYEQYF.

A remark on this clone: Other DNA sequences of this sample code for an identical CDR3. This chain joins TRBV5-1 and TRBJ2-5, with a weak D call TRBD1 (6 bases). The CDR3 consists of 14 residues. The ends were cut back, 0 bases at V and 2 bases at J, with 8 bases in the middle. CDR1 is SGHRS and CDR2 is YFSETQ in the germline V gene. The CDR3 nucleotides are TGCGCCAGCAGCTTGGAGACAGGTCAAGAGACCCAGTACTTC. Encoded protein: CASSLETGQETQYF.

This chain links TRBV18 with TRBJ1-2; 12 nucleotides match TRBD1. The V segment lost 7 bases and the J segment 4 bases; nucleotides outside the gene matches: 7. The CDR3 has 15 residues. Germline-derived CDR1 and CDR2 are KGHSH and LQKENI. As DNA, the CDR3 is TGTGCCAGCTTCGCCGGGACAGGGGGCAGCTATGGCTACACCTTC. Translation: CASFAGTGGSYGYTF.

V and J are TRBV5-1 and TRBJ2-3, with 11 bases matching TRBD2. The length of the CDR3 is 15 residues. The germline CDR1 and CDR2 sequences are SGHRS and YFSETQ. V gave up 7 bases and J gave up 4 bases; unmatched junction bases: 8. CDR3 region: CASGPGLAVSDTQYF. The DNA of the CDR3 is TGCGCCAGCGGACCGGGACTAGCGGTGTCAGATACGCAGTATTTT.

The rearrangement uses TRBV6-1 and TRBJ2-5; D gene unclear. V shed 2 bases and J shed 5 bases, with 9 bases lying between them. Germline V gene lookup returns CDR1 MNHNS and CDR2 SASEGT. The CDR3 has 13 amino acids. CDR3 protein: CASSEQVAETQYF. The CDR3 DNA reads TGTGCCAGCAGTGAACAGGTCGCGGAGACCCAGTACTTC.

The chain has TRBV25-1 and TRBJ1-2; D is undetermined. The germline V and J ends were trimmed by 1 base and 8 bases, with 11 bases remaining between them. This CDR3 spans 13 amino acids. CDR1 is MGHDK, CDR2 SYGVNS, per germline. CDR3 protein: CASSESGAGGYTF. DNA of the CDR3: TGTGCCAGCAGTGAATCAGGCGCGGGGGGCTACACCTTC.

The chain recombines TRBV9 with TRBJ1-3; D gene ambiguous. The V end was cut by 3 bases, the J end by 4 bases, with 2 bases between. Germline V gene sequence: CDR1 SGDLS, CDR2 YYNGEE. The CDR3 totals 11 residues. CDR3 sequence reads: CASSEGNTIYF. The CDR3 DNA is TGTGCCAGCAGCGAAGGAAACACCATATATTTT.

The rearrangement joins TRBV5-1 to TRBJ1-1, with D maybe TRBD1 (5 bases). V lost 3 bases and J 0 bases, leaving 9 bases between the germline ends. The CDR3 runs to 14 residues. Germline loops: CDR1 SGHRS, CDR2 YFSETQ. The CDR3 region has the DNA TGCGCCAGCAGCTGGGGGGACCTGAACACTGAAGCTTTCTTT. It encodes CASSWGDLNTEAFF.

J is TRBJ1-5 and V is TRBV9, with D possibly TRBD1 on 6 matching bases. The CDR3 covers 16 residues. With 4 bases removed from V and 4 bases from J, the gap between germline ends came to 18 bases. CDR1 is SGDLS, CDR2 YYNGEE, per germline. The CDR3 loop reads CASSNRAEGGNQPQHF. DNA of the CDR3: TGTGCCAGCAGCAACCGTGCAGAAGGGGGTAATCAGCCCCAGCATTTT. Looking up the rest from reference TRBV9 and TRBJ1-5 gives the full variable domain: DSGVTQTPKHLITATGQRVTLRCSPRSGDLSVYWYQQSLDQGLQFLIQYYNGEERAKGNILERFSAQQFPDLHSELNLSSLELGDSALYFCASSNRAEGGNQPQHFGDGTRLSIL.

This chain links TRBV27 with TRBJ2-7; possibly TRBD1 or TRBD2 for D (6 bases each). There are 14 residues in the CDR3. The germline gives CDR1 MNHEY, CDR2 SMNVEV (reference sequence). Deletions cut 6 bases from V and 1 base from J, with 13 bases between. CDR3 protein: CASSPQGTSYEQYF. In DNA, the CDR3 is TGTGCCAGCAGCCCCCAGGGGACTTCCTACGAGCAGTACTTC.

The rearrangement joins TRBV27 to TRBJ2-5; D call uncertain. From germline, CDR1 is MNHEY and CDR2 SMNVEV (reference sequence). CDR3 length equals 15 residues. The ends were cut back, 5 bases at V and 0 bases at J, with 13 bases in the middle. CDR3 sequence: CASSPTRPHQETQYF. In nucleotides, the CDR3 is TGTGCCAGCAGTCCGACCCGCCCCCACCAAGAGACCCAGTACTTC.

The V call is TRBV7-6, the J call TRBJ2-1, with D maybe TRBD1 (6 bases). CDR1 is SGHVS, CDR2 FNYEAQ, per germline. The length of the CDR3 is 15 residues. V dropped 3 bases and J dropped 2 bases, with 11 bases sitting between them. The CDR3 coding sequence is TGTGCCAGCAGCTTGCGGACAGCCACCTACAATGAGCAGTTCTTC. This sequence encodes CASSLRTATYNEQFF.

V gene TRBV6-6 combines with J gene TRBJ1-2; maybe TRBD1 (5 bases). Germline CDR1 and CDR2: MNHNY and SVGAGI (reference sequence). The CDR3 covers 12 residues. The ends were cut back, 5 bases at V and 8 bases at J, with 12 bases in the middle. The CDR3 region is CASSGRGGGYTF. Written as DNA, the CDR3 is TGTGCCAGCAGTGGCCGGGGGGGAGGCTACACCTTC.

A single count supports this clone. This sequence joins TRBV6-5 and TRBJ2-7; maybe TRBD2 (6 bases). From germline, CDR1 is MNHEY and CDR2 SVGAGI. V lost 2 bases and J lost 3, with 14 bases in between. The length of the CDR3 is 15 residues. CDR3 coding DNA: TGTGCCAGCAGTTACGAACCGGGAGAGGGCTACGAGCAGTACTTC. Protein: CASSYEPGEGYEQYF.

The chain links TRBV19 to TRBJ2-1; D remains ambiguous. There are 13 residues in the CDR3. Looked up from germline, CDR1 is LNHDA and CDR2 is SQIVND (reference sequence). The germline V and J ends were trimmed by 9 bases and 4 bases, with 13 bases remaining between them. The CDR3 coding sequence is TGTGCCAGGGCCCCCGGCGGATACAATGAGCAGTTCTTC. It yields the protein CARAPGGYNEQFF.

In nucleotides, the CDR3 is TGTGCCAGCAGCCTAGGGCCGAACAATGAGCAGTTCTTC. Residues: CASSLGPNNEQFF. The V call is TRBV7-7, the J call TRBJ2-1; D is unclear. The V end was cut by 5 bases, the J end by 5 bases, with 10 bases between. CDR1 SSHAT and CDR2 FNYEAQ come from the germline V gene (reference sequence). The CDR3 runs 13 residues.

This chain links TRBV4-1 with TRBJ2-1; 12 bases match TRBD2. CDR3 size: 20 residues. Germline assignment: CDR1 MGHRA and CDR2 YSYEKL. The trim removed 10 bases at V and 7 bases at J, leaving 26 bases unmatched. The DNA for the CDR3 is TGCGCCAACATGACCATTGGACTAGCGGGACCCAACCCTTTTTGGAATGAGCAGTTCTTC. Its translation: CANMTIGLAGPNPFWNEQFF.

This chain uses TRBV27 with TRBJ1-1; D uncertain. The V end was cut by 4 bases, the J end by 0 bases, with 18 bases between. CDR1 is MNHEY and CDR2 is SMNVEV in the germline V gene (reference sequence). The CDR3 covers 17 residues. The CDR3 protein is CASSSPSDRPMNTEAFF. In nucleotides, the CDR3 is TGTGCCAGCAGTTCCCCGTCCGACCGGCCGATGAACACTGAAGCTTTCTTT.

This sequence joins TRBV19 and TRBJ2-7; the match to TRBD2 covers 9 bases. The CDR3 contains 15 residues. V trimming: 5 bases; J trimming: 4 bases; junction bases outside the gene matches: 9. Germline CDR1 LNHDA, CDR2 SQIVND (reference sequence). Here the CDR3 DNA reads TGTGCCAGTAGTCTTGGTAGCGGGAGTTTGTACGAGCAGTACTTC. Translation gives CASSLGSGSLYEQYF.

V is TRBV5-6 and J is TRBJ2-2, with D perhaps matching TRBD1 (5 bases). Germline V gives CDR1 SGHDT, CDR2 YYEEEE. V was trimmed by 2 bases and J by 4 bases, leaving 6 bases between them. The CDR3 spans 13 residues. Here the CDR3 reads CASSLGATGELFF. The DNA of the CDR3 is TGTGCCAGCAGCTTAGGGGCCACCGGGGAGCTGTTTTTT.

The chain uses TRBV5-6 and TRBJ2-2, with 10 bases fitting TRBD1. This CDR3 has 16 residues. J was trimmed by 4 bases and V by 1 base; bases with no gene match: 4. Germline V gene lookup returns CDR1 SGHDT and CDR2 YYEEEE. The CDR3 sequence: CASSLIGQGGTGELFF. The CDR3 coding sequence is TGTGCCAGCAGCTTGATTGGACAGGGGGGCACCGGGGAGCTGTTTTTT.

The count of this clone is one. The chain couples TRBV11-2 to TRBJ2-7; a weak D match, TRBD1 (6 bases). Per the germline V gene, CDR1 is SGHAT and CDR2 is FQNNGV. The CDR3 has 15 amino acids. Trimming pared 5 bases from V and 2 bases from J, leaving 16 bases between. The CDR3 DNA reads as TGTGCCAGCAGCCCATCGCGGACAGATACCTACGAGCAGTACTTC. Translated: CASSPSRTDTYEQYF.

V usage is TRBV2 and J usage is TRBJ2-1; no clear D. Germline loops: CDR1 SNHLY, CDR2 FYNNEI. Trimming removed 1 base from V and 5 bases from J, with 12 bases in between. The CDR3 sequence is 15 residues long. The CDR3, as DNA: TGTGCCAGCAGTGAAGAGGACCCAACCAACAATGAGCAGTTCTTC. Protein: CASSEEDPTNNEQFF. Supplemented by reference TRBV2 and TRBJ2-1, the full variable domain reads EPEVTQTPSHQVTQMGQEVILRCVPISNHLYFYWYRQILGQKVEFLVSFYNNEISEKSEIFDDQFSVERPDGSNFTLKIRSTKLEDSAMYFCASSEEDPTNNEQFFGPGTRLTVL.

The CDR3 DNA sequence: TGTGCTAGTGGTCCCTCAGCTCCCCCGCAGTATTTT. Protein sequence: CASGPSAPPQYF. This chain connects TRBV12-5 to TRBJ2-3; no firm D call. The CDR3 is made up of 12 amino acids. Germline V gene lookup returns CDR1 LGHNT and CDR2 FRNRAP. Trimming removed 5 bases at V and 10 bases at J, with 13 bases between.

The J gene is TRBJ1-5, the V gene TRBV25-1; weak D call: TRBD1 (5 bases). The germline V gene has CDR1 MGHDK and CDR2 SYGVNS. The CDR3 has 13 amino acids. V lost 3 bases, J lost 5 bases, and 8 bases lay in between. The CDR3 protein is CASSEEGYQPQHF. CDR3 bases: TGTGCCAGCAGTGAGGAGGGGTATCAGCCCCAGCATTTT. The complete variable domain, with remaining parts taken from reference TRBV25-1 and TRBJ1-5, reads EADIYQTPRYLVIGTGKKITLECSQTMGHDKMYWYQQDPGMELHLIHYSYGVNSTEKGDLSSESTVSRIRTEHFPLTLESARPSHTSQYLCASSEEGYQPQHFGDGTRLSIL.

The rearrangement uses TRBV9 and TRBJ2-7; D is perhaps TRBD1 (6 bases). There are 13 residues in the CDR3. Per germline, CDR1 SGDLS and CDR2 YYNGEE. Trimming cost V 0 bases and J 5 bases, with 9 bases left between them. The chain's CDR3 is CASSVGAGDEQYF. CDR3 DNA sequence: TGTGCCAGCAGCGTAGGTGCAGGGGACGAGCAGTACTTC.

J is TRBJ2-7 and V is TRBV15; the match to TRBD1 covers 11 bases. CDR1 is LNHNV and CDR2 is YYDKDF in the germline V gene (reference sequence). V lost 3 bases, J lost 6 bases, and 4 bases stayed unmatched. The CDR3 has 14 residues. The CDR3 DNA reads as TGTGCCACCAGCAGGACAGGACAGGGGGCCGAGCAGTACTTC. This gives the protein CATSRTGQGAEQYF.

DNA of the CDR3: TGTGCCAGCAGCTTGGGGCAGGGTCAATCCTACGAGCAGTACTTC. Protein sequence: CASSLGQGQSYEQYF. The genes are TRBV5-4 and TRBJ2-7, with D tentatively TRBD1 (5 bases). The CDR3 contains 15 residues. CDR1 SGHNT and CDR2 YYREEE come from the germline V gene (reference sequence). V lost 0 bases and J lost 1, with 11 bases in between.

The chain employs TRBV27 and TRBJ1-2; D gene unclear. CDR1 MNHEY and CDR2 SMNVEV come from the germline V gene (reference sequence). CDR3 length: 13 residues. V was trimmed by 4 bases and J by 3 bases, leaving 9 bases between them. The CDR3 loop is CASSSNRDYGYTF. In DNA form, the CDR3 reads TGTGCCAGCAGTTCGAACAGAGACTATGGCTACACCTTC.

A word on this clone: The junction departs from the called germline gene at one end, perhaps through a read error. This chain connects TRBV6-4 to TRBJ2-3; 14 positions match TRBD2. The CDR3 is 16 residues long. Germline V gene lookup returns CDR1 MRHNA and CDR2 SNTAGT. CDR3: CASSPGTSGSTDTQYF. The CDR3 DNA follows: TGTGCCAGCAGCCCCGGGACTAGCGGGAGCACGGATACGCAGTATTTT.

Details on this clone: Within the sample, other DNA sequences also encode this same CDR3. This sequence joins TRBV5-4 and TRBJ2-3, with D tentatively TRBD2 (6 bases). Per germline, CDR1 SGHNT and CDR2 YYREEE (reference sequence). V was shortened by 0 bases and J by 1 base, with 9 bases between the two germline ends. CDR3 length: 15 residues. CDR3 nucleotide sequence: TGTGCCAGCAGCTTGGGCGGGGCCGGCACAGATACGCAGTATTTT. This gives the protein CASSLGGAGTDTQYF.